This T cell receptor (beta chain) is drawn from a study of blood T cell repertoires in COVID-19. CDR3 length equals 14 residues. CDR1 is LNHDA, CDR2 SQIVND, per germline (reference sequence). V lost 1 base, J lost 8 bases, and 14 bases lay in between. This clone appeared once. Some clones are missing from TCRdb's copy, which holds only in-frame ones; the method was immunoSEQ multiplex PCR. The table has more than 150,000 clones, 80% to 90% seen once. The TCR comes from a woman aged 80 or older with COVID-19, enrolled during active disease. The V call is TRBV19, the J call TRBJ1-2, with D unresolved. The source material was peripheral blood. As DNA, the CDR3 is TGTGCCAGTAGTATAGGGGCGGGGTCCGGGGGCTACACCTTC. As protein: CASSIGAGSGGYTF. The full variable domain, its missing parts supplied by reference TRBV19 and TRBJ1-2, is DGGITQSPKYLFRKEGQNVTLSCEQNLNHDAMYWYRQDPGQGLRLIYYSQIVNDFQKGDIAEGYSVSREKKESFPLTVTSAQKNPTAFYLCASSIGAGSGGYTFGSGTRLTVV.